These 12 T cell receptor beta chains share one sample of origin, sequenced in a study of cytotoxic CD8 clonotypes in ibrutinib-treated CLL. Method: immunoSEQ multiplex PCR; TCRdb's copy keeps in-frame clones and lacks some. The sample carries 150,000 or so clones, approximately 80% recorded once. The source material was PBMCs, sampled after 12 months of ibrutinib treatment. All receptors derive from a human donor with chronic lymphocytic leukemia.

J is TRBJ2-7 and V is TRBV5-4; the match to TRBD2 covers 15 bases. This CDR3 contains 17 residues. J was trimmed by 2 bases and V by 5 bases; bases with no gene match: 8. The germline V gene has CDR1 SGHNT and CDR2 YYREEE (reference sequence). CDR3 protein: CASRAGTSGRTTYEQYF. The CDR3 region has the DNA TGTGCCAGCAGGGCCGGGACTAGCGGGAGGACAACCTACGAGCAGTACTTC.

Here the CDR3 DNA reads TGTGCCAGCAGCCAAGTGGGGGGGGAGCCGAGCTACGAGCAGTACTTC. Its translation is CASSQVGGEPSYEQYF. The chain combines TRBV4-2 with TRBJ2-7, with 7 bases fitting TRBD2. The V and J ends lost 1 base and 3 bases, in that order; junction bases with no gene match: 9. Germline-derived CDR1 and CDR2 are LGHNA and YNFKEQ. The CDR3 runs 16 residues.

The V gene is TRBV7-2, the J gene TRBJ2-1; 10 bases match TRBD1. The trim removed 5 bases at V and 9 bases at J, leaving 7 bases unmatched. This CDR3 contains 14 residues. Germline CDR1 and CDR2: SGHTA and FQGNSA. CDR3 protein: CASSRDRGTGEQFF. CDR3 DNA: TGTGCCAGCAGCCGGGACAGGGGCACAGGTGAGCAGTTCTTC.

V and J are TRBV15 and TRBJ1-3; possibly TRBD1 for D (6 bases). The V and J ends lost 2 bases and 11 bases respectively, with 19 bases between them. Per germline, CDR1 LNHNV and CDR2 YYDKDF (reference sequence). This CDR3 has 15 residues. The CDR3 loop reads CATSRSGGMAGPIYF. DNA of the CDR3: TGTGCCACCAGCAGATCTGGGGGCATGGCGGGCCCCATATATTTT.

The CDR3: CASSLFTDTQYF. CDR3 sequence (DNA): TGTGCCAGCAGTTTGTTCACAGATACGCAGTATTTT. The chain couples TRBV7-9 to TRBJ2-3, with D unresolved. V was cut by 6 bases and J by 2 bases, with 6 bases left in between. Per germline, CDR1 SEHNR and CDR2 FQNEAQ (reference sequence). CDR3 length: 12 residues.

This chain connects TRBV4-3 to TRBJ2-7, with TRBD2 matching 11 bases. Germline V CDR1 and CDR2: LGHNA, YSLEER. The CDR3 has 16 amino acids. V was pared by 4 bases and J by 3 bases, with 8 bases of the junction left unmatched. CDR3 nucleotide sequence: TGCGCCAGCAGCCCCCGGAGACTAGCGGGGTTCTACGAGCAGTACTTC. This codes for CASSPRRLAGFYEQYF.

About this clone itself: One end of the junction fails to match germline, which may point to a read error. The chain joins TRBV6-5 to TRBJ1-1; D might be TRBD1 (5 bases). This CDR3 comprises 11 residues. Per germline, CDR1 MNHEY and CDR2 SVGAGI. CDR3 in amino acids: CASRSGTGAFF. The CDR3 nucleotides read TGTGCCAGCAGGTCCGGGACTGGAGCTTTCTTT.

The CDR3 here is CASSGGQGGETQYF. DNA of the CDR3: TGTGCCAGCAGTGGAGGACAGGGGGGGGAGACCCAGTACTTC. V is TRBV2 and J is TRBJ2-5, with 10 positions matching TRBD1. Germline values: CDR1 SNHLY, CDR2 FYNNEI. This CDR3 has 14 amino acids. V lost 4 bases and J lost 5; bases outside the gene matches: 4.

The chain combines TRBV28 with TRBJ2-7; either TRBD1 or TRBD2 may fit D (5 bases each). Germline lookup yields CDR1 MDHEN and CDR2 SYDVKM. The CDR3 totals 13 residues. V was trimmed by 3 bases and J by 4 bases, leaving 10 bases between them. The CDR3 coding sequence is TGTGCCAGCAGTTTGGGACGTGGATACGAGCAGTACTTC. Protein product: CASSLGRGYEQYF.

The chain carries TRBV19 and TRBJ1-2; 9 bases agree with TRBD1. The V and J ends lost 6 bases and 4 bases, in that order; junction bases with no gene match: 9. Germline V gives CDR1 LNHDA, CDR2 SQIVND (reference sequence). CDR3 size: 15 residues. DNA for the CDR3: TGTGCCAGTAGAAATCCGGGACAGGGAGGCTATGGCTACACCTTC. This gives the protein CASRNPGQGGYGYTF.

The chain uses TRBV28 and TRBJ1-5, with D unclear. Trimming shortened V by 8 bases and J by 4 bases, and 6 bases separated the two germline ends. The CDR3 consists of 11 residues. Germline lookup yields CDR1 MDHEN and CDR2 SYDVKM. CDR3 DNA: TGTGCCAGCGGTCCTAATCAGCCCCAGCATTTT. It codes for CASGPNQPQHF.

The gene calls are TRBV28 and TRBJ2-3; TRBD2 aligns across 12 bases. The trim removed 5 bases at V and 2 bases at J, leaving 5 bases unmatched. Germline CDR1 MDHEN, CDR2 SYDVKM. This CDR3 is built from 16 residues. Here the CDR3 reads CASSILAGGTTDTQYF. CDR3 coding DNA: TGTGCCAGCAGTATACTAGCGGGGGGTACCACAGATACGCAGTATTTT.